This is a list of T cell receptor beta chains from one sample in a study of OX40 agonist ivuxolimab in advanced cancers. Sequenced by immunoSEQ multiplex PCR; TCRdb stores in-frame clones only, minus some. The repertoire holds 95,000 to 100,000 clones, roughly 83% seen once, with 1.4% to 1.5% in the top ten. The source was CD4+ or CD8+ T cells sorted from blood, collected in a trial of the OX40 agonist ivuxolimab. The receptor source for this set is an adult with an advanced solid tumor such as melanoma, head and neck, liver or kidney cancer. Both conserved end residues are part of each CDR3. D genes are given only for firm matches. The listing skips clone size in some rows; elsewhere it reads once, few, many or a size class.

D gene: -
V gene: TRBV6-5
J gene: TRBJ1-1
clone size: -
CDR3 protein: CASTEGRLNTEAFF
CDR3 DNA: TGTGCCAGCACCGAGGGGCGGCTGAACACTGAAGCTTTCTTT

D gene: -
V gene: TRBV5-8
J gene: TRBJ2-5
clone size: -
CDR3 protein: CASSLDQVDQETQYF
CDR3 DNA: TGTGCCAGCAGCTTGGATCAGGTCGACCAAGAGACCCAGTACTTC

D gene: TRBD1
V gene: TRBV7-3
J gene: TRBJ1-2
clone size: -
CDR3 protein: CASSHLTQGARYGYTF
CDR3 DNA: TGTGCCAGCAGCCACTTAACACAGGGGGCTCGGTATGGCTACACCTTC

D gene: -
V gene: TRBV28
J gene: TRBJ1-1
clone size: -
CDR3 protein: CASRSPRGFTEAFF
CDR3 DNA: TGTGCCAGCAGATCACCCCGTGGGTTCACTGAAGCTTTCTTT

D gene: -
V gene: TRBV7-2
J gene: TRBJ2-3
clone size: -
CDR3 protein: CASSLRWQVTDTQYF
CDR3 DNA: TGTGCCAGCAGCTTACGTTGGCAGGTCACAGATACGCAGTATTTT

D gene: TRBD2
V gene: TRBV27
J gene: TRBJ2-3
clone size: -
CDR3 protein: CASRKLAGGLGTDTQYF
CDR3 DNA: TGTGCCAGCAGGAAGTTAGCGGGAGGACTGGGCACAGATACGCAGTATTTT

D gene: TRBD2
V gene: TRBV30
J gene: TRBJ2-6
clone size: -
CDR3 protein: CASQRLAGVSGANVLTF
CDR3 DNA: TGTGCCTCGCAGAGACTAGCGGGAGTGAGTGGGGCCAACGTCCTGACTTTC

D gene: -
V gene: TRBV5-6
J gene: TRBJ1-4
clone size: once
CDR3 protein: CASSLRGAVNEKLFF
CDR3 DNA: TGTGCCAGCAGCTTGCGTGGGGCCGTTAATGAAAAACTGTTTTTT

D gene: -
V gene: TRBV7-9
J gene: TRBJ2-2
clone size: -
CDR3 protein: CASSSLRERINTGELFF
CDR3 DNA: TGTGCCAGCAGCTCCCTGAGAGAGCGAATTAACACCGGGGAGCTGTTTTTT

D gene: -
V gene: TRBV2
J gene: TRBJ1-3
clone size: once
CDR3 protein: CASSGGWVGPRPIYF
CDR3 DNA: TGTGCCAGCAGTGGAGGTTGGGTGGGTCCGCGGCCCATATATTTT

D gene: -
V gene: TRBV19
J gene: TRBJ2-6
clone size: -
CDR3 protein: CASSTDRPGANVLTF
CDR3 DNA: TGTGCCAGTAGTACCGACAGACCAGGGGCCAACGTCCTGACTTTC

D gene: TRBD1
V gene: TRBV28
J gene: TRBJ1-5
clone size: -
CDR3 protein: CASRDRVYQPQHF
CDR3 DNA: TGTGCCAGCAGGGACAGGGTGTATCAGCCCCAGCATTTT

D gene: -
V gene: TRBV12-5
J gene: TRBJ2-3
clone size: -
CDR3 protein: CASGIGTHTDTQYF
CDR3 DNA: TGTGCTAGTGGTATAGGGACCCACACAGATACGCAGTATTTT

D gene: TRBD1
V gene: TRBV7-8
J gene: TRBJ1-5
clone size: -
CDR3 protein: CASSLAGTGTNQPQHF
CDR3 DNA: TGTGCCAGCAGCTTAGCCGGGACAGGAACGAATCAGCCCCAGCATTTT

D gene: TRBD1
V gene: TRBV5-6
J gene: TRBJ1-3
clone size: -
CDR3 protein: CASSDARDRGLLGGNTIYF
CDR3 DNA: TGTGCCAGCAGCGACGCTAGAGACAGGGGGCTACTCGGTGGAAACACCATATATTTT

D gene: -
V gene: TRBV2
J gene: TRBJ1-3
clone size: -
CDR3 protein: CASREGGSGNTIYF
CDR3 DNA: TGTGCCAGCAGGGAGGGAGGCTCTGGAAACACCATATATTTT

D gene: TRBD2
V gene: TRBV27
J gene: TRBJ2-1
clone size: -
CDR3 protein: CASIQAGGSGNEQFF
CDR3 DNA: TGTGCCAGCATTCAAGCGGGAGGGTCGGGAAATGAGCAGTTCTTC

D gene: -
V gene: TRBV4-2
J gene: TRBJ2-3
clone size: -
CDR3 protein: CASSQTSTDTQYF
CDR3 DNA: TGTGCCAGCAGCCAAACTAGCACAGATACGCAGTATTTT

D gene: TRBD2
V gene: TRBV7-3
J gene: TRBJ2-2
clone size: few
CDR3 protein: CASSPIGTTNTGELFF
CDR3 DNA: TGTGCCAGCAGCCCAATTGGGACTACGAACACCGGGGAGCTGTTTTTT

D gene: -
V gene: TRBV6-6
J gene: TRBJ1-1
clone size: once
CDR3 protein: CASRPGQQNTEAFF
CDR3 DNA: TGTGCCAGCAGACCGGGACAACAGAACACTGAAGCTTTCTTT

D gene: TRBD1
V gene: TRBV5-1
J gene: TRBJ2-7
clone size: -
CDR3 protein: CASSLVSGTGEGEQYF
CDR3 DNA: TGCGCCAGCAGCTTGGTGAGCGGGACAGGGGAAGGCGAGCAGTACTTC

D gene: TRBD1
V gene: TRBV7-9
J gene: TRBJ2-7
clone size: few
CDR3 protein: CASSGTGTYEQYF
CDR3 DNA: TGTGCCAGCAGCGGGACAGGGACCTACGAGCAGTACTTC

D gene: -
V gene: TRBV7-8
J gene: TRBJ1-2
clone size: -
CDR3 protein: CASSSDLNIGGYTF
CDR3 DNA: TGTGCCAGCAGCTCCGACCTCAACATAGGTGGCTACACCTTC

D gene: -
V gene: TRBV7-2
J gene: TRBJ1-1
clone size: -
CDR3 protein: CASSLGPSNTEAFF
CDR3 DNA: TGTGCCAGCAGCTTAGGACCCTCGAACACTGAAGCTTTCTTT

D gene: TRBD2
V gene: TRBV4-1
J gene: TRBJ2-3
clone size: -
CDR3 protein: CASSPLPPGTSGGDTQYF
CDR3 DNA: TGCGCCAGCAGCCCACTCCCCCCCGGGACTAGTGGGGGAGATACGCAGTATTTT

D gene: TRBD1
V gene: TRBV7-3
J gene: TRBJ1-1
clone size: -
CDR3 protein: CASSPQGLSMGTEAFF
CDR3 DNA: TGTGCCAGCAGCCCACAGGGGCTTTCGATGGGTACTGAAGCTTTCTTT

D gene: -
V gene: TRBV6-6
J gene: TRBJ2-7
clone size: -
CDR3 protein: CASSYSLTGSYEQYF
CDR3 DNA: TGTGCCAGCAGTTACTCGCTAACCGGCTCCTACGAGCAGTACTTC

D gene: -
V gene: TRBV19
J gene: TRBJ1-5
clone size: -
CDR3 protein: CASSIFSGGNQPQHF
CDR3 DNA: TGTGCCAGTAGTATATTCAGCGGGGGGAATCAGCCCCAGCATTTT

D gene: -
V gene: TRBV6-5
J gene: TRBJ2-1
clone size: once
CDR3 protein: CASSDPNHGEQFF
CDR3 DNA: TGTGCCAGCAGTGACCCAAACCATGGAGAGCAGTTCTTC

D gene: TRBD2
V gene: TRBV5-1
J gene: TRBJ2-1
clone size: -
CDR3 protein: CASSPSGLADNEQFF
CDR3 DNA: TGCGCCAGCAGCCCGTCGGGACTAGCGGACAATGAGCAGTTCTTC

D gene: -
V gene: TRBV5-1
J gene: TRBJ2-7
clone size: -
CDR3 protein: CASSLAKGVGEQYF
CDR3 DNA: TGCGCCAGCAGCTTGGCCAAGGGAGTCGGCGAGCAGTACTTC

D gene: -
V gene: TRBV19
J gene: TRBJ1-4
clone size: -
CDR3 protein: CASKGPTRTASTNEKLFF
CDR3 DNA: TGTGCCAGTAAAGGACCGACGCGCACGGCCTCAACTAATGAAAAACTGTTTTTT

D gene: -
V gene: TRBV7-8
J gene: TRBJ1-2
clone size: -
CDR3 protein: CASSLTPINYGYTF
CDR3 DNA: TGTGCCAGCAGCTTAACCCCTATAAACTATGGCTACACCTTC

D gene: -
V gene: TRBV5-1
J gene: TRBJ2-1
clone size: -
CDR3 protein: CASRYRVSEQFF
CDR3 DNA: TGCGCCAGCCGCTACAGGGTCAGTGAGCAGTTCTTC

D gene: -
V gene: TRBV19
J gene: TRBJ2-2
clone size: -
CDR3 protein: CASSPRPPWGGELFF
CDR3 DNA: TGTGCCAGCTCTCCCCGGCCCCCCTGGGGCGGGGAGCTGTTTTTT

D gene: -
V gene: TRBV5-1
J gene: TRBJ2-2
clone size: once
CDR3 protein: CASSLAEVRELFF
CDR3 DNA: TGCGCCAGCAGCTTGGCCGAGGTTAGGGAGCTGTTTTTT

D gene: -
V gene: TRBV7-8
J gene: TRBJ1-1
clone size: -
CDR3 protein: CASSFRAGLNTEAFF
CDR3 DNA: TGTGCCAGCAGCTTTCGGGCAGGCTTGAACACTGAAGCTTTCTTT

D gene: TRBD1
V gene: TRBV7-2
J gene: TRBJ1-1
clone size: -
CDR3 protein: CASSLGQGTEAFF
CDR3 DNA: TGTGCCAGCAGCTTAGGACAGGGTACTGAAGCTTTCTTT

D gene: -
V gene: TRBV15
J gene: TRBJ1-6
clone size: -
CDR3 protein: CATSRDRSSPLHF
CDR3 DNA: TGTGCCACCAGCAGAGATAGGAGTTCACCCCTCCACTTT

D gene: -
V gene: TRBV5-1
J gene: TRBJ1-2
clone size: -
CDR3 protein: CASSPDREYGYTF
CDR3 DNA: TGCGCCAGCAGCCCAGACCGAGAATATGGCTACACCTTC

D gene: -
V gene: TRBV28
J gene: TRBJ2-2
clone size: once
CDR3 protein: CASSRLAGELFF
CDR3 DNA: TGTGCCAGCAGTCGACTGGCCGGGGAGCTGTTTTTT

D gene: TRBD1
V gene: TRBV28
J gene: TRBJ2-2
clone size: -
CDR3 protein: CASSHDRGPNTGELFF
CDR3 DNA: TGTGCCAGCAGTCACGACAGGGGGCCTAACACCGGGGAGCTGTTTTTT

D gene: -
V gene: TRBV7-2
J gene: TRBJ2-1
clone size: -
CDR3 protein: CASSLAGGHIEQFF
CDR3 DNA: TGTGCCAGCAGCTTAGCCGGTGGGCACATTGAGCAGTTCTTC

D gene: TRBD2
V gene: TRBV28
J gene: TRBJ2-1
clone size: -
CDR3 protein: CASSPTTSGRNEQFF
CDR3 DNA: TGTGCCAGCAGTCCAACGACTAGCGGGAGGAATGAGCAGTTCTTC

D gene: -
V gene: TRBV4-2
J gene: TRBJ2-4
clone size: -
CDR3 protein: CASSQDGPGHLAKNIQYF
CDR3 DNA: TGTGCCAGCAGCCAAGATGGCCCCGGACACCTAGCCAAAAACATTCAGTACTTC

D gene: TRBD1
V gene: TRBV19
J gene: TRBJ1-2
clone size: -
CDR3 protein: CASTKTGTGNYGYTF
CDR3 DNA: TGTGCCAGTACTAAGACCGGGACAGGGAACTATGGCTACACCTTC

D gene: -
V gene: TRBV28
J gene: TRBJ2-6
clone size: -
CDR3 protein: CASSLWGGGANVLTF
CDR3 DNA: TGTGCCAGCAGTTTGTGGGGTGGAGGGGCCAACGTCCTGACTTTC

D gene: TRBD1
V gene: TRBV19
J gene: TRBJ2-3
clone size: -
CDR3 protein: CASSRTGTGERTDTQYF
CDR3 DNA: TGTGCCAGTAGCCGAACCGGGACAGGGGAGCGCACAGATACGCAGTATTTT